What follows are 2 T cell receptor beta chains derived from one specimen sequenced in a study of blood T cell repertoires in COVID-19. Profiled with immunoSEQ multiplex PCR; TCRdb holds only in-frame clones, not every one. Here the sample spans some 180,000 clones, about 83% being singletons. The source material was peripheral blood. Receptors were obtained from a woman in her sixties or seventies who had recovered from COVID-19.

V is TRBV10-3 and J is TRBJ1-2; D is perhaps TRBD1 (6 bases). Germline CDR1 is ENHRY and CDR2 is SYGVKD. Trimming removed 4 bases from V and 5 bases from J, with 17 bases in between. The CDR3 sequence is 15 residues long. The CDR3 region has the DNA TGTGCCATCAGTGGTCCGGGACACCTTCTATATGGCTACACCTTC. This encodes CAISGPGHLLYGYTF.

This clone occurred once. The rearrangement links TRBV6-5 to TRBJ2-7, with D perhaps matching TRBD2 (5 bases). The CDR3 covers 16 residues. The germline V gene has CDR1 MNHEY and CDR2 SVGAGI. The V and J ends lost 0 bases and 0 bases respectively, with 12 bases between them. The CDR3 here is CASSYSKRRSSYEQYF. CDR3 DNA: TGTGCCAGCAGTTACTCGAAACGGAGGAGCTCCTACGAGCAGTACTTC.